This record concerns one TCR beta chain sequence. Its matching antigen is unknown. Sequencing templates came from extracted RNA that was reverse transcribed into cDNA. Method: immunoSEQ multiplex PCR; TCRdb's copy keeps in-frame clones and lacks some. The table records about 98,000 clones, around two fifths of them present only once. V dropped 1 base and J dropped 8; count of bases not matched to a gene: 3. CDR1 and CDR2 (germline): GTSNPN, SVGIG (reference sequence). CDR3 length equals 12 residues. Alopecia areata patients gave lesional scalp punch biopsies and peripheral blood samples. This entry belongs to a study of CD8+ T cells in alopecia areata. Study in general: A 6-month off-drug phase came after tofacitinib, which had lasted 6 to 18 months.

Notes on the study in general: Compared with normal scalp, lesional scalp had higher clonality and more expanded CD8+ clones. TCR sharing was clearer in mice than between patients, perhaps partly owing to patient HLA diversity.

The receptor was derived from a human donor with alopecia areata. Sequencing was carried out using CD4+ T cells sorted from blood. V gene TRBV30 combines with J gene TRBJ1-2; 8 positions agree with TRBD1. For the CDR3, the DNA is TGTGCCTGGAGTGAGACAGGGGAGGGCTACACCTTC. Translation: CAWSETGEGYTF.